This T cell receptor (beta chain) is drawn from a study of shared clonotypes between healthy human individuals. This table comes from immunoSEQ multiplex PCR, and its TCRdb copy is limited to in-frame clones, with some not included. The sample yields about a million clones, 60% to 80% seen once. The CDR3 contains 13 residues. The germline V gene encodes CDR1 ENHRY and CDR2 SYGVKD. Trimming cost V 4 bases and J 2 bases, with 7 bases left between them. This chain joins TRBV10-3 and TRBJ2-3; tentatively, D is TRBD2 (5 bases). The source is a man between 18 and 35 years old in good health. Sequencing used memory CD4+ T cells sorted from blood. Subset meaning: CD45RA-negative fraction. The CDR3 sequence is CAISAGYTDTQYF. The CDR3 region has the DNA TGTGCCATCAGTGCGGGGTACACAGATACGCAGTATTTT.